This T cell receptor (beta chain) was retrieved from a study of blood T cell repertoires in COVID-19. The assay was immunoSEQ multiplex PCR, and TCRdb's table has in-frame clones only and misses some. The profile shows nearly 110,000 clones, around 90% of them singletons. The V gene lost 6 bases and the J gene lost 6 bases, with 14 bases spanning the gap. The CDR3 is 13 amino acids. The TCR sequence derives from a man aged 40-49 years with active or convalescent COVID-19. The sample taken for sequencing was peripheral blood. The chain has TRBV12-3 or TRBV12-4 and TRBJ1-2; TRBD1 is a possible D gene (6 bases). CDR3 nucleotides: TGTGCCAGCAGAGCATCGACAGGCCATGGCTACACCTTC. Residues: CASRASTGHGYTF.